A single TCR beta chain is shown here with its context. The antigen remains unidentified. The V end lost 2 bases, the J end lost 1 base, and 8 bases lay between the germline ends. CDR1 and CDR2 from the germline V gene are MNHEY and SVGAGI. CDR3 length: 15 amino acids. This specimen belongs to a study of shared clonotypes between healthy human individuals. Study outcomes and limitations: Generally, estimated richness proved larger in naive subsets than it did in memory subsets. Lower generation probabilities were found for non-shared clonotypes than for those shared by all four donors.

The table came from immunoSEQ multiplex PCR; TCRdb's copy has only in-frame clones and leaves some out. The table lists 2.3 million or so clones, more than 85% of them singletons. This clonotype was sampled from a man aged 18 to 35 in good health. Some clones in this sample may be carry-over from other donors' samples. V usage is TRBV6-5 and J usage is TRBJ2-2; a weak D match, TRBD1 (6 bases). The specimen was naive CD4+ T cells from PBMCs. As to subset: CD45RA+ positively selected. The CDR3 is CASSYLTGNTGELFF. The DNA of the CDR3 is TGTGCCAGCAGTTACCTGACAGGGAACACCGGGGAGCTGTTTTTT.